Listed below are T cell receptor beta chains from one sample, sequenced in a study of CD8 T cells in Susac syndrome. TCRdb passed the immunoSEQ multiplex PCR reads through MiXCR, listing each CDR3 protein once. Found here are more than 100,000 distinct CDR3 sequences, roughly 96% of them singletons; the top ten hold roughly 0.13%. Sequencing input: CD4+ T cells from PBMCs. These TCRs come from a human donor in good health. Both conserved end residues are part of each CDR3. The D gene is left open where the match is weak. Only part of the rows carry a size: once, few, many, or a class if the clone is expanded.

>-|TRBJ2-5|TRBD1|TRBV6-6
CAAKGQLQETQYF
TGTGCCGCTAAGGGACAGCTCCAAGAGACCCAGTACTTC
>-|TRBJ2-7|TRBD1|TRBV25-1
CASSEGEQGVSYEQYF
TGTGCCAGCAGTGAGGGTGAGCAGGGGGTCTCCTACGAGCAGTACTTC
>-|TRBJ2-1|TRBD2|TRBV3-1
CASSQGLADSYNEQFF
TGTGCCAGCAGCCAAGGGCTAGCGGACTCCTACAATGAGCAGTTCTTC
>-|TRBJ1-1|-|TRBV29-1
CSVEWGAQPEAFF
TGCAGCGTTGAATGGGGGGCCCAGCCTGAAGCTTTCTTT
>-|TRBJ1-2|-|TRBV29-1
CSVGEGNYGYTF
TGCAGCGTTGGTGAGGGAAACTATGGCTACACCTTC
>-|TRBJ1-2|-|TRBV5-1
CASNGGGGGYTF
TGCGCCAGCAACGGGGGAGGCGGCGGCTACACCTTC
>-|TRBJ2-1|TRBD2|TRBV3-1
CASSQAGTSGNNEQFF
TGTGCCAGCAGCCAGGCCGGGACTAGCGGAAACAATGAGCAGTTCTTC
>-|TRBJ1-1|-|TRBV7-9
CASARTNTEAFF
TGTGCCAGCGCCAGGACGAACACTGAAGCTTTCTTT
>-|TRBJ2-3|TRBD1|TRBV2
CASSPGTGFTDTQYF
TGTGCCAGCAGTCCCGGGACAGGGTTTACAGATACGCAGTATTTT
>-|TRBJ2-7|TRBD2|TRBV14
CASHPGTSDHEQYF
TGTGCCAGCCATCCCGGGACTAGCGATCACGAGCAGTACTTC
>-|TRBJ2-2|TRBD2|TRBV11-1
CASSPYGVGTSGRKNTGELFF
TGTGCCAGCAGCCCCTACGGAGTAGGGACTAGCGGGAGGAAGAACACCGGGGAGCTGTTTTTT
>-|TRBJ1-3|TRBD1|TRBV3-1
CATRTGSGNTIYF
TGTGCCACCAGGACAGGCTCTGGAAACACCATATATTTT
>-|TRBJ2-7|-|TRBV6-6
CASRPDKEYEQYF
TGTGCCAGCAGACCTGACAAGGAATACGAGCAGTACTTC
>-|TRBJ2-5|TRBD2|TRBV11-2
CASSWTSGRGETQYF
TGTGCCAGCAGCTGGACTAGCGGGAGGGGAGAGACCCAGTACTTC
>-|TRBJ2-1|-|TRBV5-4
CASSLVGGSSYNEQFF
TGTGCCAGCAGCTTGGTAGGGGGGAGCTCCTACAATGAGCAGTTCTTC
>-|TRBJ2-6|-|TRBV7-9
CASSFGPPGANVLTF
TGTGCCAGCAGCTTTGGGCCCCCGGGGGCCAACGTCCTGACTTTC
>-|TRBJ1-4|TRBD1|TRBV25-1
CASRTGVEKLFF
TGTGCCAGCAGGACAGGGGTTGAAAAACTGTTTTTT
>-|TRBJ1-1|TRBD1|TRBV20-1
CSATQGTVLNTEAFF
TGCAGTGCGACCCAGGGGACAGTCTTGAACACTGAAGCTTTCTTT
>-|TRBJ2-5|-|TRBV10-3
CAISDPVLQETQYF
TGTGCCATCAGTGACCCCGTCCTCCAAGAGACCCAGTACTTC
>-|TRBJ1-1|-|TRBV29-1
CSVYDRLNTEAFF
TGCAGCGTTTACGACAGGCTGAACACTGAAGCTTTCTTT
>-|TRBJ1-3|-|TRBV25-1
CASSGGSAGNTIYF
TGTGCCAGCAGTGGCGGCTCCGCTGGAAACACCATATATTTT
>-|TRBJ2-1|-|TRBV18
CASSRGAGNEQFF
TGTGCCAGCTCACGAGGGGCCGGCAATGAGCAGTTCTTC
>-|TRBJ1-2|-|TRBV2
CASSGAGYGYTF
TGTGCCAGCAGTGGGGCAGGGTATGGCTACACCTTC
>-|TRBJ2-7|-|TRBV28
CASTPGGTRYEQYF
TGTGCCAGCACCCCCGGGGGCACGCGGTACGAGCAGTACTTC
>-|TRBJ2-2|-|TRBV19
CASSIVAGETGELFF
TGTGCCAGTAGTATTGTGGCAGGGGAGACCGGGGAGCTGTTTTTT
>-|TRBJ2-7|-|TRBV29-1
CSGQTGNTAEQYF
TGCAGCGGTCAGACAGGTAACACCGCGGAGCAGTACTTC
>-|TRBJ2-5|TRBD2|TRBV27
CASSHRTSGKETQYF
TGTGCCAGCAGTCACCGGACTAGCGGGAAAGAGACCCAGTACTTC
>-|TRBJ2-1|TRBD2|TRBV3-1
CASSPLASGRALMTF
TGTGCCAGCAGCCCCCTGGCCAGCGGGAGGGCACTAATGACCTTC
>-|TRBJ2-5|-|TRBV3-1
CASSQFGETQYF
TGTGCCAGCAGCCAGTTCGGAGAGACCCAGTACTTC
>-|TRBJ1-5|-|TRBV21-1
CASSKLVGQNQPQHF
TGTGCCAGCAGCAAATTAGTAGGACAGAATCAGCCCCAGCATTTT
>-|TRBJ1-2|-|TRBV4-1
CASSQDGTASYGYTF
TGCGCCAGCAGCCAAGATGGGACCGCGAGTTATGGCTACACCTTC
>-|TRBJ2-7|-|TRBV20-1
CSAGDKFEQYF
TGCAGTGCTGGGGACAAATTCGAGCAGTACTTC
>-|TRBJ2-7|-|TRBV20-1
CSARDQRGSYEQYF
TGCAGTGCTAGGGACCAAAGGGGGAGCTACGAGCAGTACTTC
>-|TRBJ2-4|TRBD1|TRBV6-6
CASRGQGPAKNIQYF
TGTGCCAGCAGGGGACAGGGGCCGGCCAAAAACATTCAGTACTTC
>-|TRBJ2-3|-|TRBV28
CASSWASSDTQYF
TGTGCCAGCAGTTGGGCTAGCTCTGATACGCAGTATTTT
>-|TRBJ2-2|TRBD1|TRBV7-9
CASSFLPGQGNTGELFF
TGTGCCAGCAGCTTCCTACCGGGACAGGGAAACACCGGGGAGCTGTTTTTT
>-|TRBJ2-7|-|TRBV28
CASSFPYRVPSYEQYF
TGTGCCAGCAGTTTCCCGTACAGGGTACCTTCCTACGAGCAGTACTTC
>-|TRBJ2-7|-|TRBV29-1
CSVKDRSPTYEQYF
TGCAGCGTTAAGGACAGAAGCCCCACCTACGAGCAGTACTTC
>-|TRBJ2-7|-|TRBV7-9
CASSSKRAGEGYEQYF
TGTGCCAGCAGCTCAAAGCGGGCAGGGGAGGGCTACGAGCAGTACTTC
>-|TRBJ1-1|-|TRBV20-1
CSASKGTSPAFF
TGCAGTGCTAGCAAAGGGACTAGTCCAGCTTTCTTT
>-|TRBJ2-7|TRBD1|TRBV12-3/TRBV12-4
CASSSGQQQYF
TGTGCCAGCAGTTCGGGACAGCAGCAGTACTTC
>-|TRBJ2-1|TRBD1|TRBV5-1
CASSFGLRTGEGNEQFF
TGCGCCAGCAGCTTTGGTCTACGGACAGGAGAGGGCAATGAGCAGTTCTTC
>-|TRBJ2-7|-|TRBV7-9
CASSLGAEYEQYF
TGTGCCAGCAGCTTAGGAGCGGAATACGAGCAGTACTTC
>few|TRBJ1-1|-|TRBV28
CASSLGGEAFF
TGTGCCAGCTCCTTGGGGGGAGAAGCTTTCTTT
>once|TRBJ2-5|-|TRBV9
CASSVGQEETQYF
TGTGCCAGCAGCGTAGGACAAGAAGAGACCCAGTACTTC
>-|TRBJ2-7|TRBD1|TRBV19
CASSQAGTGLYEQYF
TGTGCCAGTAGTCAAGCCGGGACAGGCCTCTACGAGCAGTACTTC
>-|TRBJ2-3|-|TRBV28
CASSFVSRGTDTQYF
TGTGCCAGCAGTTTTGTCTCGAGGGGCACAGATACGCAGTATTTT